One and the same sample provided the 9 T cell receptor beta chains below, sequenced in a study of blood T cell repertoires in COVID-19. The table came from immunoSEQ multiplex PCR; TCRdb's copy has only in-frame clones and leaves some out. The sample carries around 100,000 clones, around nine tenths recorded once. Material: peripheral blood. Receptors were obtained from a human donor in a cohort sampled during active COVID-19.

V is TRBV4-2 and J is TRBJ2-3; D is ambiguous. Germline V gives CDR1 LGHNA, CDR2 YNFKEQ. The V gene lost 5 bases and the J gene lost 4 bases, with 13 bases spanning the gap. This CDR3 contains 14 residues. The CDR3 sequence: CASSSSQQPDTQYF. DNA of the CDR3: TGTGCCAGCAGCTCTTCACAGCAGCCAGATACGCAGTATTTT.

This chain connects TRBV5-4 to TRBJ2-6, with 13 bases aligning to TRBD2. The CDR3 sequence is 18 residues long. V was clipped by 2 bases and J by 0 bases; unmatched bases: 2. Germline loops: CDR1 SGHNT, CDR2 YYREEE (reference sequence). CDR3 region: CASSFGLAGVSGANVLTF. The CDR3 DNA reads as TGTGCCAGCAGCTTTGGACTAGCGGGAGTCTCTGGGGCCAACGTCCTGACTTTC.

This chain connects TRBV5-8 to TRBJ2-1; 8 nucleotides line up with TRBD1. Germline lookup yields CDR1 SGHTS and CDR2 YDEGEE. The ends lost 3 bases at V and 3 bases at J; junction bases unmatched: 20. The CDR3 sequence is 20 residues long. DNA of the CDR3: TGTGCCAGCAGCTCCCAAGGAGGCTGGACAGGGCAGTTCGACTACAATGAGCAGTTCTTC. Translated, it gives CASSSQGGWTGQFDYNEQFF.

CDR3 nucleotides: TGTGCCAGCAGTCTTTCAGGGTTCGATCAGCCCCAGCATTTT. It yields the protein CASSLSGFDQPQHF. The V call is TRBV27, the J call TRBJ1-5; D perhaps matches TRBD1 (5 bases). Trimming took off 5 bases at V and 5 bases at J, with 13 bases between the two ends. The CDR3 has 14 residues. The germline V gene has CDR1 MNHEY and CDR2 SMNVEV (reference sequence).

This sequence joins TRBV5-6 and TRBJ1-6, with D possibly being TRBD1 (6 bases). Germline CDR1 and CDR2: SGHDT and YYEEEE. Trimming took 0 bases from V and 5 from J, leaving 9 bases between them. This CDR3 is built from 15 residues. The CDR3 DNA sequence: TGTGCCAGCAGCTTGGGTGGACAGAATAATTCACCCCTCCACTTT. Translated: CASSLGGQNNSPLHF.

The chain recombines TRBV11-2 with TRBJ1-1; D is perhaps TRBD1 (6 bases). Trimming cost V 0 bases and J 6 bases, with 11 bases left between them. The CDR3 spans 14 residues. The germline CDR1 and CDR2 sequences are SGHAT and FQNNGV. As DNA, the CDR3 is TGTGCCAGCAGCTTAGATCCGGGACACCCTGAAGCTTTCTTT. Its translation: CASSLDPGHPEAFF.

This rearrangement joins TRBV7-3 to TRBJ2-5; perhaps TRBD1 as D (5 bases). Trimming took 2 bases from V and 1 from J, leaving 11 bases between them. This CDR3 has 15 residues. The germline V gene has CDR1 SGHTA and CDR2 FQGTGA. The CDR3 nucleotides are TGTGCCAGCAGCTTAGGGGCCGCAGGCCAAGAGACCCAGTACTTC. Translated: CASSLGAAGQETQYF.

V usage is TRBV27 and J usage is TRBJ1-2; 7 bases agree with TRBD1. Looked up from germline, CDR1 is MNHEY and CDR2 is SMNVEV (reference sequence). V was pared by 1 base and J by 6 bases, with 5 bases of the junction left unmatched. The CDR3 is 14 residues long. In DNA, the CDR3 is TGTGCCAGCAGTTTATTCCAGGGGGAGAATGGCTACACCTTC. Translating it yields CASSLFQGENGYTF.

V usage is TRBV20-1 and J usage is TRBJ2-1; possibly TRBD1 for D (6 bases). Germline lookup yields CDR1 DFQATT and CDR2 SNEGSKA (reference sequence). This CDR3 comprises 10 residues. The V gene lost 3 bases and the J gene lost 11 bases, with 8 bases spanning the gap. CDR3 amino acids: CSASGTKQFF. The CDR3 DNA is TGCAGTGCTAGCGGGACAAAGCAGTTCTTC.